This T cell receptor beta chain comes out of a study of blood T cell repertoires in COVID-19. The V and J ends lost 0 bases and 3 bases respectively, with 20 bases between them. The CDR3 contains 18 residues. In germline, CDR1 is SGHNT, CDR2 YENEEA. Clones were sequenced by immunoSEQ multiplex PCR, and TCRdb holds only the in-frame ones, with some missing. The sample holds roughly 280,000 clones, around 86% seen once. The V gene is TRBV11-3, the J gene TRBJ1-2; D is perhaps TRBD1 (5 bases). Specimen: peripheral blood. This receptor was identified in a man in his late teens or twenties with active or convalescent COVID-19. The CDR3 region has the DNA TGTGCCAGCAGCTTAGAGCACCCTTTGGGACTGCTGGACTATGGCTACACCTTC. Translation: CASSLEHPLGLLDYGYTF.